This T cell receptor beta chain originates from a study of response to subunit inactivated influenza vaccine. Findings and limits, study-wide: Each seasonal influenza vaccination, the authors suggested, recruits few new T cells.

In its sample, this clonotype was seen a few times. Its specificity is unknown. In germline, CDR1 is MNHEY, CDR2 SMNVEV (reference sequence). The V end was cut by 4 bases, the J end by 3 bases, with 10 bases between. The CDR3 runs 13 residues. TCRdb processed the RT-PCR reads anew with MiXCR; each CDR3 protein has one entry. Of 550,000 to 600,000 distinct CDR3 sequences in the sample, roughly 12% were seen once. The clonotype comes from a man aged 50 or older who received an inactivated influenza vaccine. This chain links TRBV27 with TRBJ2-7; D unclear. The sample in question was PBMCs from blood, obtained on the day of vaccination. DNA for the CDR3: TGTGCCAGCAGTTATGTGGGCTACTACGAGCAGTACTTC. Amino acids: CASSYVGYYEQYF.